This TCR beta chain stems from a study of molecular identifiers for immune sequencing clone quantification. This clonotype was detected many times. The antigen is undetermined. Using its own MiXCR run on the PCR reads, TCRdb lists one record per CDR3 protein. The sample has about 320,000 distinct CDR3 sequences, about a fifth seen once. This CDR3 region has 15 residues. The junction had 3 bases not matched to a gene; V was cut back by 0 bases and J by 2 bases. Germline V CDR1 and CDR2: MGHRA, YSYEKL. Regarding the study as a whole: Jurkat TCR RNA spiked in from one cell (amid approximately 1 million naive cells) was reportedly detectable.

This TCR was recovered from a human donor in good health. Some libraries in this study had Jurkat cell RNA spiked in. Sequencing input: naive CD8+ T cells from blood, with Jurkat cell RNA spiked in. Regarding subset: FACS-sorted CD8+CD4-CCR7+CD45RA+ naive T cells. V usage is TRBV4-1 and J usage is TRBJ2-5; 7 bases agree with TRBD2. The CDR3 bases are TGCGCCAGCAGCCAAGAATCGCGGGGGCAAGAGACCCAGTACTTC. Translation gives CASSQESRGQETQYF.